A selection of T cell receptor beta chains follows, all from one sample in a study of radiation and T cells in renal cell carcinoma. Data came from immunoSEQ multiplex PCR; TCRdb stores just in-frame clones and leaves some out. The table includes just over 95,000 clones, 84% detected once. Specimen: blood, collected from a patient whose treatment included radiotherapy and nephrectomy. The receptors were gathered from a man aged 55 to 69 with renal cell carcinoma. CDR3s include the opening cysteine and the closing phenylalanine or tryptophan. The order of the fields is V gene, J gene, D gene, clone size, CDR3 protein, CDR3 DNA. The D gene is left open where the match is weak. Only part of the rows carry a size: once, few, many, or a class if the clone is expanded.

V: TRBV21-1
J: TRBJ2-1
D: .
size: .
CDR3: CASSKRTGARGTSGSKPRYNEQFF
DNA: TGTGCCAGCAGCAAGCGAACAGGGGCTCGAGGGACTAGCGGGAGCAAACCCAGGTACAATGAGCAGTTCTTC

V: TRBV5-1
J: TRBJ2-5
D: .
size: .
CDR3: CASNSDLVETQYF
DNA: TGCGCCAGCAACTCAGATCTGGTCGAGACCCAGTACTTC

V: TRBV10-3
J: TRBJ1-1
D: TRBD1
size: .
CDR3: CAMGQGTNTEAFF
DNA: TGTGCCATGGGACAGGGGACGAACACTGAAGCTTTCTTT

V: TRBV30
J: TRBJ1-2
D: TRBD1
size: .
CDR3: CAWDWGQGNGYTF
DNA: TGTGCCTGGGACTGGGGACAGGGGAATGGCTACACCTTC

V: TRBV13
J: TRBJ2-2
D: .
size: .
CDR3: CASSLFYREEDTGELFF
DNA: TGTGCCAGCAGCTTATTCTACAGGGAGGAGGACACCGGGGAGCTGTTTTTT

V: TRBV27
J: TRBJ1-5
D: .
size: few
CDR3: CASSNIAGLQPQHF
DNA: TGTGCCAGCAGTAACATAGCTGGTTTGCAGCCCCAGCATTTT

V: TRBV10-3
J: TRBJ2-1
D: .
size: .
CDR3: CAISDRILDEQFF
DNA: TGTGCCATCAGTGATAGGATACTGGATGAGCAGTTCTTC

V: TRBV4-2
J: TRBJ2-5
D: .
size: .
CDR3: CASSQDETGQETQYF
DNA: TGTGCCAGCAGCCAAGATGAGACAGGACAAGAGACCCAGTACTTC

V: TRBV5-1
J: TRBJ2-5
D: TRBD1
size: .
CDR3: CASSADRGIEETQYF
DNA: TGCGCCAGCAGCGCCGACAGGGGCATCGAAGAGACCCAGTACTTC

V: TRBV19
J: TRBJ1-2
D: .
size: .
CDR3: CASRPQGTSYGYTF
DNA: TGTGCCAGTAGGCCACAGGGCACAAGCTATGGCTACACCTTC

V: TRBV6-5
J: TRBJ1-2
D: .
size: .
CDR3: CASSYTQDVTTGYTF
DNA: TGTGCCAGCAGTTACACCCAAGACGTGACTACGGGCTACACCTTC

V: TRBV5-4
J: TRBJ1-1
D: .
size: .
CDR3: CASSPGSGVNTEAFF
DNA: TGTGCCAGCAGCCCCGGGTCAGGGGTGAACACTGAAGCTTTCTTT

V: TRBV5-8
J: TRBJ1-3
D: .
size: once
CDR3: CASSDRSSGNTIYF
DNA: TGTGCCAGCAGCGACCGGAGCTCTGGAAACACCATATATTTT

V: TRBV30
J: TRBJ1-4
D: TRBD1
size: .
CDR3: CAWSWGGGGNEKLFF
DNA: TGTGCCTGGAGTTGGGGAGGGGGCGGTAATGAAAAACTGTTTTTT

V: TRBV7-2
J: TRBJ2-1
D: .
size: .
CDR3: CASSMTGYEQFF
DNA: TGTGCCAGCAGCATGACAGGTTATGAGCAGTTCTTC

V: TRBV10-3
J: TRBJ2-1
D: TRBD1
size: .
CDR3: CAISGTGSSYNEQFF
DNA: TGTGCCATCAGTGGGACAGGGAGCTCCTACAATGAGCAGTTCTTC

V: TRBV9
J: TRBJ2-2
D: .
size: .
CDR3: CASSVKGHTGELFF
DNA: TGTGCCAGCAGCGTAAAGGGCCACACCGGGGAGCTGTTTTTT

V: TRBV29-1
J: TRBJ1-3
D: .
size: .
CDR3: CSVEDMIIRNTIYF
DNA: TGCAGCGTTGAAGACATGATTATTAGAAACACCATATATTTT

V: TRBV18
J: TRBJ2-7
D: TRBD2
size: .
CDR3: CASSPGLAGQTLSYEQYF
DNA: TGTGCCAGCTCACCCGGGCTAGCGGGCCAAACACTCTCCTACGAGCAGTACTTC

V: TRBV6-1
J: TRBJ2-1
D: TRBD2
size: .
CDR3: CASSKGLVIYNEQFF
DNA: TGTGCCAGCAGTAAGGGACTAGTGATCTACAATGAGCAGTTCTTC

V: TRBV11-2
J: TRBJ2-7
D: .
size: .
CDR3: CASSPIGAPGEQYF
DNA: TGTGCCAGCAGCCCTATTGGTGCTCCGGGGGAGCAGTACTTC

V: TRBV7-2
J: TRBJ2-5
D: TRBD1
size: .
CDR3: CASSPQGALQETQYF
DNA: TGTGCCAGCAGCCCTCAGGGGGCCCTTCAGGAGACCCAGTACTTC

V: TRBV28
J: TRBJ1-1
D: TRBD1
size: .
CDR3: CASSTTTGTNTEAFF
DNA: TGTGCCAGCAGCACCACGACAGGGACGAACACTGAAGCTTTCTTT

V: TRBV4-1
J: TRBJ2-7
D: .
size: .
CDR3: CASSRSQDGPYEQYF
DNA: TGCGCCAGCAGCCGGTCTCAGGACGGTCCCTACGAGCAGTACTTC

V: TRBV19
J: TRBJ2-3
D: TRBD2
size: .
CDR3: CASSMTGTSSTDTQYF
DNA: TGTGCCAGTAGTATGACCGGGACTAGCAGCACAGATACGCAGTATTTT

V: TRBV5-6
J: TRBJ2-7
D: .
size: .
CDR3: CASSWSSYEQYF
DNA: TGTGCCAGCAGCTGGTCCTCCTACGAGCAGTACTTC

V: TRBV10-2
J: TRBJ2-2
D: TRBD2
size: .
CDR3: CASRDHGGRTTGTGELFF
DNA: TGCGCCAGCAGGGATCATGGCGGGAGGACCACGGGCACCGGGGAGCTGTTTTTT

V: TRBV5-1
J: TRBJ1-2
D: .
size: .
CDR3: CASSPMGGDKLGGYTF
DNA: TGCGCCAGCAGCCCCATGGGAGGGGACAAGCTAGGCGGCTACACCTTC

V: TRBV7-9
J: TRBJ2-2
D: .
size: .
CDR3: CASSLGVAGELFF
DNA: TGTGCCAGCAGCTTAGGTGTTGCTGGGGAGCTGTTTTTT

V: TRBV28
J: TRBJ1-4
D: .
size: few
CDR3: CASSRPDEKLFF
DNA: TGTGCCAGCAGCCGACCAGATGAAAAACTGTTTTTT

V: TRBV9
J: TRBJ1-5
D: .
size: .
CDR3: CASSVGQGTNQPQHF
DNA: TGTGCCAGCAGCGTAGGCCAGGGGACAAATCAGCCCCAGCATTTT

V: TRBV29-1
J: TRBJ2-1
D: TRBD1
size: .
CDR3: CSVDLPGQRNEQFF
DNA: TGCAGCGTTGATCTCCCGGGACAGAGAAATGAGCAGTTCTTC

V: TRBV19
J: TRBJ1-4
D: .
size: .
CDR3: CASSWGPGQEKLFF
DNA: TGTGCCAGTAGTTGGGGCCCCGGGCAGGAAAAACTGTTTTTT

V: TRBV2
J: TRBJ1-4
D: .
size: .
CDR3: CASSERGGTNEKLFF
DNA: TGTGCCAGCAGTGAACGCGGGGGAACTAATGAAAAACTGTTTTTT

V: TRBV9
J: TRBJ2-1
D: .
size: .
CDR3: CASSVEHEQFF
DNA: TGTGCCAGCAGCGTCGAGCATGAGCAGTTCTTC

V: TRBV11-2
J: TRBJ2-3
D: TRBD1
size: .
CDR3: CASSLGQGRTDTQYF
DNA: TGTGCCAGCAGCTTAGGACAGGGCCGCACAGATACGCAGTATTTT

V: TRBV7-2
J: TRBJ2-1
D: TRBD2
size: .
CDR3: CASSTPSGPNEQFF
DNA: TGTGCCAGCAGCACCCCTAGCGGCCCCAATGAGCAGTTCTTC

V: TRBV28
J: TRBJ1-1
D: TRBD1
size: .
CDR3: CASSLRHRGAEAFF
DNA: TGTGCCAGCAGTTTACGCCACAGGGGAGCTGAAGCTTTCTTT

V: TRBV5-1
J: TRBJ2-1
D: .
size: .
CDR3: CASQTLGDNEQFF
DNA: TGCGCCAGCCAAACTCTGGGGGACAATGAGCAGTTCTTC

V: TRBV6-6
J: TRBJ2-3
D: .
size: .
CDR3: CASSYIGSDTQYF
DNA: TGTGCCAGCAGTTACATCGGTTCAGATACGCAGTATTTT

V: TRBV25-1
J: TRBJ1-1
D: .
size: few
CDR3: CASSEGRRAFF
DNA: TGTGCCAGCAGTGAAGGGAGGAGGGCTTTCTTT

V: TRBV18
J: TRBJ1-5
D: .
size: .
CDR3: CASSPNANQPQHF
DNA: TGTGCCAGCTCACCAAACGCTAATCAGCCCCAGCATTTT

V: TRBV12-1
J: TRBJ1-1
D: .
size: few
CDR3: CASSSPGGVGTEAFF
DNA: TGTGCCAGCAGCTCGCCGGGGGGGGTAGGCACTGAAGCTTTCTTT

V: TRBV29-1
J: TRBJ2-3
D: TRBD1
size: .
CDR3: CSGEGTEISTDTQYF
DNA: TGCAGCGGCGAAGGGACAGAGATTTCCACAGATACGCAGTATTTT

V: TRBV7-2
J: TRBJ2-7
D: TRBD2
size: .
CDR3: CASRIALAGVYEQYF
DNA: TGTGCCAGCAGGATCGCACTAGCGGGAGTCTACGAGCAGTACTTC

V: TRBV19
J: TRBJ2-5
D: .
size: .
CDR3: CASSIKETQYF
DNA: TGTGCCAGTAGTATAAAAGAGACCCAGTACTTC

V: TRBV11-2
J: TRBJ2-1
D: .
size: .
CDR3: CASSLRLVSSYNEQFF
DNA: TGTGCCAGCAGCTTGCGACTCGTTAGCTCCTACAATGAGCAGTTCTTC

V: TRBV10-2
J: TRBJ2-3
D: .
size: .
CDR3: CASDEGKKPDTQYF
DNA: TGCGCCAGCGATGAGGGGAAAAAGCCAGATACGCAGTATTTT

V: TRBV27
J: TRBJ2-7
D: .
size: .
CDR3: CASGGPAKPYEQYF
DNA: TGTGCCAGCGGGGGGCCGGCCAAACCCTACGAGCAGTACTTC

V: TRBV19
J: TRBJ2-5
D: TRBD2
size: .
CDR3: CASSRDGTIGGTIETQYF
DNA: TGTGCCAGTAGTAGAGACGGGACTATTGGGGGAACGATTGAGACCCAGTACTTC

V: TRBV4-3
J: TRBJ2-3
D: .
size: .
CDR3: CASSQEGTTSTDTQYF
DNA: TGCGCCAGCAGCCAAGAAGGGACAACTAGCACAGATACGCAGTATTTT

V: TRBV10-3
J: TRBJ1-1
D: TRBD1
size: few
CDR3: CAISEQGADTEAFF
DNA: TGTGCCATCAGTGAGCAGGGGGCGGACACTGAAGCTTTCTTT

V: TRBV4-1
J: TRBJ2-5
D: .
size: .
CDR3: CASSHQGGSQETQYF
DNA: TGCGCCAGCAGCCACCAGGGGGGTTCCCAAGAGACCCAGTACTTC

V: TRBV11-1
J: TRBJ2-2
D: .
size: .
CDR3: CASSLGVSLTGELFF
DNA: TGTGCCAGCAGCTTAGGCGTCAGCCTAACCGGGGAGCTGTTTTTT

V: TRBV28
J: TRBJ2-7
D: TRBD1
size: .
CDR3: CASSLARGKSYEQYF
DNA: TGTGCCAGCAGTTTAGCCAGGGGGAAATCCTACGAGCAGTACTTC

V: TRBV19
J: TRBJ2-1
D: TRBD2
size: .
CDR3: CASSPTGTSGSSEQFF
DNA: TGTGCCAGTAGCCCCACTGGGACTAGCGGGAGTAGTGAGCAGTTCTTC

V: TRBV7-8
J: TRBJ1-2
D: TRBD1
size: once
CDR3: CASSKDRVQSYTF
DNA: TGTGCCAGCAGCAAAGACAGGGTACAGAGCTACACCTTC